The T cell receptor (beta chain) described here comes from a study of OX40 agonist ivuxolimab in advanced cancers. Study overall: Eligibility rules accepted prior anti-PD-1, anti-PD-L1 or anti-CTLA-4 therapy, and over 30% had some. Study results and caveats: Some nonresponders also had low normalized T-cell clonal expansion. With doses of 0.1 to 3.0 mg/kg, CD4+ and CD8+ blood T cells had undergone clonal expansion by week 6.

Sampling times: baseline, cycle 4 day 1, cycle 7 day 1. As for this clone: Its specificity is not known.

Only in-frame clones appear in the TCRdb table, and some are missing; sequencing was by immunoSEQ multiplex PCR. The sample records 40,000 to 60,000 clones, about 86% being singletons. Per the germline V gene, CDR1 is SGHTA and CDR2 is FQGTGA. Trimming took 5 bases from V and 2 from J, leaving 7 bases between them. The length of the CDR3 is 13 residues. Source: CD4+ or CD8+ T cells sorted from blood, taken in a trial of the OX40 agonist ivuxolimab. This sequence was found in an adult with an advanced solid tumor such as melanoma, head and neck, liver or kidney cancer. The J gene is TRBJ2-1, the V gene TRBV7-3, with D uncertain. CDR3 loop: CASSPAPYNEQFF. CDR3 coding DNA: TGTGCCAGCAGCCCCGCCCCCTACAATGAGCAGTTCTTC.